This T cell receptor beta chain is from a study of blood T cell repertoires in COVID-19. In the study overall: Sources were T cells, B-cell-depleted T cells, or PBMCs; the material itself was cDNA or gDNA.

TCRdb's table, derived via immunoSEQ multiplex PCR, lists solely in-frame clones and lacks some. The data contain around 250,000 clones, 70% to 90% of them singletons. The CDR3 covers 14 residues. Trimming cost V 0 bases and J 1 base; bases outside gene matches: 2. Germline assignment: CDR1 GTSNPN and CDR2 SVGIG (reference sequence). Individuals aged about 18 to 89 years were recruited from 24 US areas. V and J are TRBV30 and TRBJ2-5; 7 positions agree with TRBD1. The sample consisted of PBMCs or T cells enriched from blood (not recorded which). The receptor's source is a woman between 45 and 60 years old who had been exposed to COVID-19. CDR3 in DNA: TGTGCCTGGAGTGTATCAGGGGGCCAAGAGACCCAGTACTTC. Protein: CAWSVSGGQETQYF.